The rows below give T cell receptor beta chains drawn from one sample of a study of blood T cell repertoires in COVID-19. Profiled with immunoSEQ multiplex PCR; TCRdb holds only in-frame clones, not every one. This table has about 250,000 clones, roughly 88% appearing once. Sample: peripheral blood. Receptors were obtained from a woman aged 25 to 39 with acute or convalescent COVID-19. Both conserved end residues are part of each CDR3. The order of the fields is J gene, clone size, D gene, V gene, CDR3 protein, CDR3 DNA. The D gene is left open where the match is weak. Clone size is stated in some rows and not others, as once, few, many or a class when expanded.

TRBJ2-7 | . | TRBD1 | TRBV30 | CAWDRDRGAKQYF | TGTGCCTGGGACCGGGACAGGGGTGCTAAGCAGTACTTC
TRBJ1-4 | . | . | TRBV18 | CASSPVGATNEKLFF | TGTGCCAGCTCACCAGTCGGAGCAACTAATGAAAAACTGTTTTTT
TRBJ2-7 | . | TRBD2 | TRBV27 | CASSLRAGGPREQYF | TGTGCCAGCAGTTTAAGAGCGGGAGGGCCGCGAGAGCAGTACTTC
TRBJ2-3 | . | TRBD2 | TRBV19 | CASSIVELAGKDTQYF | TGTGCCAGTAGTATAGTTGAACTAGCGGGGAAAGATACGCAGTATTTT
TRBJ2-3 | . | TRBD1 | TRBV30 | CAWRGQATDTQYF | TGTGCCTGGAGAGGACAGGCGACAGATACGCAGTATTTT
TRBJ1-5 | . | . | TRBV10-3 | CAIGGANQPQHF | TGTGCCATCGGGGGGGCCAATCAGCCCCAGCATTTT
TRBJ1-2 | . | . | TRBV11-3 | CASSMTGPGGYTF | TGTGCCAGCAGCATGACAGGACCGGGAGGCTACACCTTC
TRBJ2-6 | once | . | TRBV5-1 | CASSLETGTGANVLTF | TGCGCCAGCAGCTTGGAAACAGGAACAGGGGCCAACGTCCTGACTTTC
TRBJ2-7 | . | . | TRBV19 | CASSIQGATYEQYF | TGTGCCAGTAGTATTCAAGGGGCCACCTACGAGCAGTACTTC
TRBJ2-3 | . | . | TRBV4-2 | CASSQDLNTDTQYF | TGTGCCAGCAGCCAAGACCTAAACACAGATACGCAGTATTTT
TRBJ1-1 | once | . | TRBV27 | CASPTKGQGRMNTEAFF | TGTGCCAGCCCAACAAAAGGGCAGGGCCGCATGAACACTGAAGCTTTCTTT